Sequencing of this TCR beta chain was carried out in a study of esophageal squamous cell carcinoma under preoperative chemotherapy. Time point given: after preoperative PTX-NDP chemotherapy. Before surgery, patients were given preoperative paclitaxel-nedaplatin chemotherapy. This clonotype was recorded a few times. Its specificity is unknown. TCRdb independently ran MiXCR on the PCR reads; one entry per CDR3 protein. The table has about 32,000 distinct CDR3 sequences, under 60% seen once. Regarding the study as a whole: After chemotherapy, TCR diversity rose significantly in peripheral T cells but not in tumor-infiltrating lymphocytes.

This sample was obtained from a patient given preoperative chemotherapy. The receptor comes from a human donor with esophageal squamous cell carcinoma. The donor label of this sample is uncertain.

The CDR3 coding sequence is TGTGCCAGCAGCTTAGTACAGGCCTCCTCCTACAATGAGCAGTTCTTC. Amino acids: CASSLVQASSYNEQFF. The chain uses TRBV7-6 and TRBJ2-1; possibly TRBD1 for D (5 bases). V lost 1 base to trimming and J lost 0 bases, with 10 bases between them. The CDR3 has 16 residues. Germline V CDR1 and CDR2: SGHVS, FNYEAQ. Full variable domain (missing parts from reference TRBV7-6 and TRBJ2-1): GAGVSQSPRYKVTKRGQDVALRCDPISGHVSLYWYRQALGQGPEFLTYFNYEAQQDKSGLPNDRFSAERPEGSISTLTIQRTEQRDSAMYRCASSLVQASSYNEQFFGPGTRLTVL.